The rows below give T cell receptor beta chains drawn from one sample of a study of blood T cell repertoires in COVID-19. Sequenced by immunoSEQ multiplex PCR; TCRdb stores in-frame clones only, minus some. The sample lists approximately 150,000 clones; around nine tenths were seen once. Sample: peripheral blood. The receptors shown here come from a woman aged 50 to 60 with active or convalescent COVID-19. The CDR3 runs from the conserved cysteine through the conserved F or W. D genes are given only for firm matches. The size of a clone is reported for some rows only, either as once, few or many, or as a class for expanded clones.

clone size	D gene	V gene	J gene	CDR3 protein	CDR3 DNA
.	TRBD2	TRBV7-3	TRBJ2-1	CASSFGTSGRDEQFF	TGTGCCAGCAGCTTCGGGACTAGCGGGAGAGATGAGCAGTTCTTC
.	.	TRBV7-9	TRBJ2-7	CASSDTATYEQYF	TGTGCCAGCAGCGACACGGCCACCTACGAGCAGTACTTC
.	.	TRBV7-9	TRBJ1-4	CASSLGGEPIYEKLFF	TGTGCCAGCAGCTTAGGGGGGGAGCCTATTTATGAAAAACTGTTTTTT
.	.	TRBV7-9	TRBJ1-2	CASSLGGNTNYGYTF	TGTGCCAGCAGCTTAGGAGGTAATACTAACTATGGCTACACCTTC
.	.	TRBV9	TRBJ2-5	CASSVGGRGETQYF	TGTGCCAGCAGCGTAGGGGGGCGCGGTGAGACCCAGTACTTC
.	TRBD2	TRBV28	TRBJ2-7	CASSLGLAGRSYEQYF	TGTGCCAGCAGTCTGGGCCTAGCGGGGAGGTCCTACGAGCAGTACTTC
.	TRBD1	TRBV18	TRBJ1-2	CASSPPLTGGLWGYTF	TGTGCCAGCTCACCACCGCTCACAGGGGGTTTGTGGGGCTACACCTTC
once	.	TRBV5-4	TRBJ2-4	CASSSPDRLAKNIQYF	TGTGCCAGCAGCTCCCCGGACAGACTAGCCAAAAACATTCAGTACTTC
.	.	TRBV7-9	TRBJ2-7	CASSLVPAWYEQYF	TGTGCCAGCAGCTTAGTCCCAGCGTGGTACGAGCAGTACTTC
.	.	TRBV27	TRBJ2-3	CASTHFKGNTDTQYF	TGTGCCAGCACCCACTTTAAGGGGAACACAGATACGCAGTATTTT
.	.	TRBV12-3/TRBV12-4	TRBJ1-2	CASSQTGLGYTF	TGTGCCAGCAGCCAGACAGGTCTTGGCTACACCTTC
.	TRBD1	TRBV2	TRBJ1-2	CASSRQGMGGYTF	TGTGCCAGCAGTCGACAGGGGATGGGCGGCTACACCTTC
.	.	TRBV9	TRBJ1-1	CASSTLGTEAFF	TGTGCCAGCAGCACCCTCGGTACTGAAGCTTTCTTT
once	.	TRBV27	TRBJ2-5	CASSGSGPIQETQYF	TGTGCCAGCAGTGGTAGTGGGCCCATTCAAGAGACCCAGTACTTC
.	TRBD1	TRBV7-8	TRBJ1-2	CASSSRDSSNYGYTF	TGTGCCAGCAGCTCCCGGGACAGCTCTAACTATGGCTACACCTTC
.	TRBD2	TRBV5-6	TRBJ2-7	CASSLRGGSYEQYF	TGTGCCAGCAGTCTCCGGGGGGGATCTTACGAGCAGTACTTC
.	.	TRBV7-2	TRBJ2-2	CASSLSYNTGELFF	TGTGCCAGCAGCTTGAGTTATAACACCGGGGAGCTGTTTTTT
.	TRBD2	TRBV9	TRBJ2-5	CASSAGLAGGETQYF	TGTGCCAGCAGCGCCGGACTAGCGGGTGGGGAGACCCAGTACTTC
.	TRBD2	TRBV27	TRBJ2-1	CASRPGTSGYNEQFF	TGTGCCAGCAGGCCCGGGACTAGCGGCTACAATGAGCAGTTCTTC
.	.	TRBV9	TRBJ2-1	CASSPRTTEGQFF	TGTGCCAGCAGCCCCCGGACGACTGAGGGGCAGTTCTTC
.	.	TRBV9	TRBJ2-3	CASSVVAESTDTQYF	TGTGCCAGCAGCGTAGTAGCGGAGAGCACAGATACGCAGTATTTT
.	TRBD2	TRBV28	TRBJ2-5	CASSLLAGGQETQYF	TGTGCCAGCAGCCTACTAGCGGGGGGACAAGAGACCCAGTACTTC
once	.	TRBV7-8	TRBJ1-1	CASSQAGGAGTTEAFF	TGTGCCAGCAGTCAAGCCGGGGGGGCCGGGACCACTGAAGCTTTCTTT
.	TRBD1	TRBV4-1	TRBJ1-2	CASSQPLQGGDGYTF	TGCGCCAGCAGCCAGCCGTTACAGGGGGGAGATGGCTACACCTTC
.	.	TRBV28	TRBJ1-5	CASSLTPSSLSDYSNQPQHF	TGTGCCAGCAGTTTGACTCCCTCGTCTCTGTCAGATTATAGCAATCAGCCCCAGCATTTT
.	.	TRBV5-1	TRBJ2-3	CASSLGFQTDTQYF	TGCGCCAGCAGCTTGGGGTTTCAGACAGATACGCAGTATTTT
.	TRBD1	TRBV19	TRBJ1-1	CASTLTGAETEAFF	TGTGCCAGTACCCTTACAGGGGCTGAGACTGAAGCTTTCTTT
.	TRBD1	TRBV6-1	TRBJ1-1	CASSEDRVAEAFF	TGTGCCAGCAGTGAGGACAGGGTCGCTGAAGCTTTCTTT
.	TRBD1	TRBV13	TRBJ1-6	CASSHATGLRSPLHF	TGTGCCAGCAGCCATGCGACAGGGTTGCGTTCACCCCTCCACTTT
.	.	TRBV7-3	TRBJ1-2	CASSPQPGQSAGYTF	TGTGCCAGCAGCCCGCAACCGGGACAATCGGCGGGCTACACCTTC
few	TRBD1	TRBV27	TRBJ1-1	CASSLFGTAIMNTEAFF	TGTGCCAGCAGTTTATTTGGGACAGCCATCATGAACACTGAAGCTTTCTTT
.	.	TRBV5-1	TRBJ2-2	CASSPNPRVGELFF	TGCGCCAGCAGCCCTAATCCTAGAGTCGGGGAGCTGTTTTTT
.	TRBD1	TRBV27	TRBJ1-1	CASSLITGGFLDTEAFF	TGTGCCAGCAGTCTTATCACAGGGGGCTTTCTGGACACTGAAGCTTTCTTT
few	TRBD1	TRBV29-1	TRBJ1-2	CSVEDRSYGYTF	TGCAGCGTTGAGGACAGGTCTTATGGCTACACCTTC
.	.	TRBV15	TRBJ2-1	CATSRVHVGLPNEQFF	TGTGCCACCAGCAGAGTACATGTTGGACTTCCTAATGAGCAGTTCTTC
few	.	TRBV18	TRBJ1-3	CASSPLTGNSGNTIYF	TGTGCCAGCTCACCTCTTACAGGGAACTCTGGAAACACCATATATTTT
.	.	TRBV28	TRBJ2-7	CASIWRAGPLYEQYF	TGTGCCAGCATCTGGCGGGCGGGTCCCCTCTACGAGCAGTACTTC
.	.	TRBV6-1	TRBJ1-1	CASSESDQMNTEAFF	TGTGCCAGCAGTGAAAGCGATCAGATGAACACTGAAGCTTTCTTT
.	.	TRBV2	TRBJ1-4	CASIEHPTNEKLFF	TGTGCCAGCATCGAACACCCAACTAATGAAAAACTGTTTTTT
.	.	TRBV27	TRBJ2-7	CASSKSHRVHSSYEQYF	TGTGCCAGCAGTAAATCCCACCGGGTTCATAGCTCCTACGAGCAGTACTTC
.	.	TRBV6-2/TRBV6-3	TRBJ2-6	CASSPYTGLGANVLTF	TGTGCCAGCAGTCCCTACACAGGGCTAGGGGCCAACGTCCTGACTTTC
.	TRBD1	TRBV2	TRBJ1-4	CASREGTVNEKLFF	TGTGCCAGCAGGGAGGGGACAGTTAATGAAAAACTGTTTTTT
.	.	TRBV18	TRBJ1-5	CASSPTGAGNQPQHF	TGTGCCAGCTCACCTACTGGGGCCGGCAATCAGCCCCAGCATTTT
.	TRBD1	TRBV28	TRBJ2-3	CASLPAGTASTDTQYF	TGTGCCAGCCTTCCCGCCGGGACAGCTAGCACAGATACGCAGTATTTT